The sequence of this TCR beta chain was determined in a study of T cells in Graves' hyperthyroidism and ophthalmopathy (dated by TCRdb to between 2018 and 2020). Describing the broader study: Peripheral blood was collected at initial diagnosis, before any treatment. For training and testing, the 100 patients in the discovery cohort were randomly divided in a 7:3 ratio. To identify distinguishing TCR V-J signatures, a discovery cohort of 100 patients was used, comprising 43 with Graves' ophthalmopathy and approximately 57 with stable Graves' hyperthyroidism. The paper reports TCR Vbeta CDR3 sequencing of approximately 130 peripheral blood samples: around 41 ophthalmopathy, fewer than 80 hyperthyroidism and approximately 17 progressor patients. Thyroid tissue and blood T-cell repertoires from over 5 Graves' hyperthyroidism patients were also compared in the study. An independent validation cohort of 18 to 20 hyperthyroidism patients and 17 patients who later progressed to ophthalmopathy tested prospective prediction of ophthalmopathy. After sampling, hyperthyroidism patients received methimazole starting at 30 mg daily, and ophthalmopathy patients received high-dose intravenous methylprednisolone. On the study overall, not on this receptor specifically: No statistical method was used to set the sample size in advance, and investigators knew the group allocation. During validation, the model predicted progression to ophthalmopathy a median of roughly 7.1 months ahead of onset, with almost 71% sensitivity and about 72% specificity. Blood samples also contained most of the expanded thyroid clonotypes (frequency above 0.001), which suggests that blood repertoires may reflect thyroid immune responses. In cross-validation, a model built on a 13 V-J signature told ophthalmopathy apart from stable hyperthyroidism with over 85% sensitivity and 81% to 82% specificity, and in testing the same model reached 80%/75%.

Stable Graves' hyperthyroidism was defined as the absence of progression to ophthalmopathy over 18 months of follow-up. Hyperthyroidism patients were aged 18 to 65 years and newly diagnosed, with disease duration of less than 2 months. The study excluded patients with uncontrolled infections, other autoimmune diseases, pregnancy or lactation. Clinical symptoms, serum thyroxine and TRAb, thyroid ultrasound, and orbital computed tomography formed the basis for the diagnoses. PBMCs were isolated from more than 8 ml of fresh peripheral blood by Ficoll-Paque density gradient centrifugation. Total RNA was extracted with Trizol reagent, and quality was checked on an Agilent 2100 Bioanalyzer. Amplification of TCR beta CDR3 regions was carried out from RNA transcripts. A first-round RT-PCR of the TCR CDR3 used the HTBI primer set with the Qiagen OneStep RT-PCR kit. A second multiplex PCR round built the libraries, followed by size selection and purification. Sequencing of the libraries was done on an Illumina HiSeq2000 using paired-end 100 bp reads. Per the authors' processing: SOAPnuke was used to process the raw data, throwing out any read that contained adapters or uncalled bases, had a mean Phred below 15, or lacked an exact constant-primer or identifier match. COPE v1.2.5 was used to merge high-quality paired reads, and clonotypes were defined as unique nucleotide sequences. Clonotypes were aligned to IMGT TRBV, TRBD and TRBJ reference segments using MiTCR v1.1. The analysis was restricted to V-J combinations with a frequency above 0.0001, which together covered just over 99% of the repertoires. A TCS score was defined as the ratio between F50 (clonal expansion) and ExV (chaos), using BLOSUM62-based TCRdist between CDR3 peptides within each V-J. Welch's t-statistics and random forest reduced 500 to 650 V-J features to roughly 13, which were used in a naive Bayes classifier (R e1071). Starting from the raw public reads, TCRdb applied fastp trimming at Q25, assembled clones with MiXCR and retained in-frame beta chains. CDR3 protein sequences are deduplicated, and each keeps its most common genes and DNA. Clone size and V and J calls follow TCRdb, not the original study. In this sample the table shows under 400,000 distinct CDR3 sequences, around 20% of which occur a single time. The ten largest make up 50% of the sample.

This clonotype was seen repeatedly, ten times or more. Its specific antigen is unknown. No much larger clonotype is one base removed from it; base qualities were not supplied. Material: blood. This TCR was recovered from a woman in her fifties or sixties with Graves' hyperthyroidism.

In nucleotide form, the sequence is TGTGCCAGCAGTTTAAAGAGGAATTCACCCCTCCACTTT. It translates as CASSLKRNSPLHF. Rearrangement joined TRBV12-3 or TRBV12-4 to TRBJ1-6; the D gene cannot be resolved reliably. V is reduced by 2 bases and J by 7 bases, leaving a spacing of 6 bases between them. The CDR3 runs 13 amino acids, cysteine and phenylalanine included. Just the 39-base CDR3 DNA is kept, in frame starting at base 1.